The clone carrying this T cell receptor beta chain has only a few counts. What it binds is not known. Germline assignment: CDR1 MNHEY and CDR2 SVGAGI. This CDR3 comprises 16 residues. Germline trimming cut 2 bases from V and 2 bases from J; bases unmatched to any gene: 5. The data originate from a study of identical twins. Each CDR3 protein is one row after TCRdb ran MiXCR on the 5' RACE reads. This sample yields a few hundred thousand distinct CDR3 sequences, of which approximately 24% are seen a single time; roughly 2.8% belongs to the top ten. Whole-study findings and limits: With abundant cord blood beta clonotypes, insertions were fewer; memory repertoires showed no such pattern.

The same sample was also used in a study of T cells expressing NK-cell markers. That investigation notes: Investigators obtained TCR beta repertoires from sorted CD3+CD56+NKG2C+, CD3+CD56+NKG2C- and CD3+CD56-NKG2C+ T cells. Seven HCMV-seropositive donors and one seronegative donor made up the eight sequenced donors. The authors restricted sorting to alpha-beta TCR T cells with an anti-gamma-delta TCR antibody in several experiments.

The TCR comes from a woman aged 18 to 35 in good health. What was sequenced was CD4+ T cells sorted from blood. The gene calls are TRBV6-5 and TRBJ2-5, with 10 bases lining up with TRBD2. CDR3 nucleotide sequence: TGTGCCAGCAGTTACCGGACTAGCGGACTTCAAGAGACCCAGTACTTC. Its translation: CASSYRTSGLQETQYF.